The 29 T cell receptor beta chains below come from one sample, sequenced in a study of T cell changes during pregnancy in multiple sclerosis. Measured with immunoSEQ multiplex PCR; TCRdb has only the in-frame clones, and not every one. The table includes tens of thousands of clones, more than 85% detected once. The sample in question was peripheral blood, obtained in the first trimester of pregnancy. The source is a female donor with multiple sclerosis, enrolled in a pregnancy study.

The CDR3 protein is CASSLAGGQETQYF. CDR3 nucleotides: TGTGCCAGCAGCTTAGCCGGGGGGCAAGAGACCCAGTACTTC. The V call is TRBV7-9, the J call TRBJ2-5, with TRBD2 matching 7 bases. The CDR3 covers 14 residues. J gave up 2 bases and V 0 bases, and 0 bases lay outside the gene matches. CDR1 is SEHNR and CDR2 is FQNEAQ in the germline V gene (reference sequence).

A single count supports this clone. The rearrangement links TRBV11-2 to TRBJ2-5; TRBD2 matches at 8 bases. The V and J ends lost 5 bases and 6 bases, in that order; junction bases with no gene match: 11. The CDR3 is 15 amino acids. Germline assignment: CDR1 SGHAT and CDR2 FQNNGV. The CDR3 region has the DNA TGTGCCAGCAGCCCGCCTGGGACTAGTATGAAGACCCAGTACTTC. Translated: CASSPPGTSMKTQYF.

This chain uses TRBV30 with TRBJ1-4, with no clear D. With 0 bases removed from V and 4 bases from J, the gap between germline ends came to 9 bases. The CDR3 is 14 residues long. CDR1 and CDR2 from the germline V gene are GTSNPN and SVGIG (reference sequence). The CDR3 sequence is CAWSVQQINEKLFF. For the CDR3, the DNA is TGTGCCTGGAGTGTACAGCAGATTAATGAAAAACTGTTTTTT.

The chain links TRBV28 to TRBJ1-1; the D gene is possibly TRBD1 (5 bases). This CDR3 region has 12 residues. Germline CDR1 reads MDHEN; CDR2 reads SYDVKM. Trimming stripped 5 bases from V and 4 bases from J, with 8 bases between. The CDR3 protein is CASSGTGTEAFF. In DNA form, the CDR3 reads TGTGCCAGCAGTGGAACAGGCACTGAAGCTTTCTTT.

The J gene is TRBJ2-7, the V gene TRBV28; D is perhaps TRBD2 (5 bases). The V and J ends lost 5 bases and 0 bases respectively, with 8 bases between them. Per germline, CDR1 MDHEN and CDR2 SYDVKM. The CDR3 extends over 13 amino acids. The CDR3: CASSGGYSYEQYF. The CDR3 region has the DNA TGTGCCAGCAGTGGAGGTTACTCCTACGAGCAGTACTTC.

The chain recombines TRBV9 with TRBJ2-3; 14 nucleotides line up with TRBD2. The J segment lost 3 bases and the V segment lost 0 bases, leaving 15 bases of the junction unmatched. From germline, CDR1 is SGDLS and CDR2 YYNGEE. The CDR3 loop spans 21 amino acids. CDR3 nucleotide sequence: TGTGCCAGCAGCGTAGCCGCCGGGACTAGCGGGAGTTTGATGGGAACAGATACGCAGTATTTT. Its translation is CASSVAAGTSGSLMGTDTQYF.

The genes are TRBV18 and TRBJ2-7; D may be TRBD1 (5 bases). Per germline, CDR1 KGHSH and CDR2 LQKENI. V gave up 3 bases and J gave up 3 bases, with 12 bases separating them. The CDR3 has 14 amino acids. CDR3 residues: CASSPDTMIYEQYF. DNA for the CDR3: TGTGCCAGCTCACCGGACACTATGATCTACGAGCAGTACTTC.

The rearrangement joins TRBV5-1 to TRBJ2-1; 14 nucleotides agree with TRBD2. The CDR3 runs 16 residues. Germline V gene lookup returns CDR1 SGHRS and CDR2 YFSETQ. V dropped 4 bases and J dropped 7; count of bases not matched to a gene: 7. The CDR3 sequence: CASSPHRLAGGNEQFF. DNA of the CDR3: TGCGCCAGCAGCCCTCATAGACTAGCGGGAGGGAATGAGCAGTTCTTC.

The chain joins TRBV5-5 to TRBJ1-1, with D uncertain. Germline V gene lookup returns CDR1 SGHKS and CDR2 YYEKEE (reference sequence). The CDR3 is 13 amino acids. Trimming left V 2 bases short and J 2 bases short, with 7 bases between. The CDR3 spells CASSFVLNTEAFF. In DNA, the CDR3 is TGTGCCAGCAGCTTTGTTTTAAACACTGAAGCTTTCTTT. Supplemented by reference TRBV5-5 and TRBJ1-1, the full variable domain reads DAGVTQSPTHLIKTRGQQVTLRCSPISGHKSVSWYQQVLGQGPQFIFQYYEKEERGRGNFPDRFSARQFPNYSSELNVNALLLGDSALYLCASSFVLNTEAFFGQGTRLTVV.

The chain links TRBV29-1 to TRBJ1-1, with 8 bases lining up with TRBD1. Trimming removed 7 bases from V and 4 bases from J; junction bases left unmatched: 11. Germline values: CDR1 SQVTM, CDR2 ANQGSEA. The CDR3 has 14 amino acids. The CDR3 here is CSAEQGEGITEAFF. CDR3 DNA sequence: TGCAGCGCCGAACAGGGGGAAGGGATCACTGAAGCTTTCTTT.

This chain joins TRBV25-1 and TRBJ1-3, with D tentatively TRBD1 (6 bases). CDR1 is MGHDK and CDR2 is SYGVNS in the germline V gene. The CDR3 is 15 amino acids. The V and J ends lost 1 base and 2 bases respectively, with 9 bases between them. CDR3 coding DNA: TGTGCCAGCAGTGAATGGAAGGGGGCTGGAAACACCATATATTTT. This encodes CASSEWKGAGNTIYF.

This rearrangement joins TRBV21-1 to TRBJ2-7; the listed D gene, TRBD1, was not tested against the DNA. TRBV21-1 is termed a pseudogene. There are 14 residues in the CDR3. In DNA form, the CDR3 reads TGTGCCAGCAGCAAGGGGCGGAGACATTACGAGCAGTACTTC. Protein: CASSKGRRHYEQYF.

The chain links TRBV5-1 to TRBJ2-1; D may be TRBD1 (5 bases). CDR1 SGHRS and CDR2 YFSETQ come from the germline V gene. V dropped 2 bases and J dropped 5 bases, with 17 bases sitting between them. The CDR3 consists of 16 residues. The CDR3 nucleotides read TGCGCCAGCAGCTTAACACAGGTGTACCCGGACAATGAGCAGTTCTTC. It encodes CASSLTQVYPDNEQFF.

The chain employs TRBV7-8 and TRBJ2-7, with D perhaps matching TRBD2 (5 bases). CDR3 length: 14 residues. Germline V CDR1 and CDR2: SGHVS, FQNEAQ. The germline V and J ends were trimmed by 0 bases and 3 bases, with 9 bases remaining between them. The CDR3 sequence is CASSLAQRDYEQYF. The CDR3 bases are TGTGCCAGCAGCTTAGCGCAGAGGGACTACGAGCAGTACTTC.

This chain links TRBV29-1 with TRBJ2-7; no clear D gene. Trimming stripped 7 bases from V and 0 bases from J, with 19 bases between. The CDR3 length is 15 residues. From germline, CDR1 is SQVTM and CDR2 ANQGSEA. The CDR3 is CSAKEQPGSSYEQYF. The CDR3 DNA reads as TGCAGCGCCAAAGAGCAGCCAGGTAGCTCCTACGAGCAGTACTTC.

The chain joins TRBV19 to TRBJ1-2; D remains ambiguous. The germline CDR1 and CDR2 sequences are LNHDA and SQIVND (reference sequence). Trimming shortened V by 4 bases and J by 5 bases, and 17 bases separated the two germline ends. CDR3 length: 15 amino acids. For the CDR3, the DNA is TGTGCCAGTAGTACCCCACTAGCGGGGAGATATGGCTACACCTTC. Translating gives CASSTPLAGRYGYTF.

The rearrangement uses TRBV4-1 and TRBJ2-7; 7 nucleotides line up with TRBD2. The junction had 6 bases not matched to a gene; V was cut back by 1 base and J by 3 bases. This CDR3 comprises 15 residues. Germline V lookup: CDR1 MGHRA, CDR2 YSYEKL. CDR3 coding DNA: TGCGCCAGCAGCCAAGCCAGCGGGATGAACTACGAGCAGTACTTC. Translated, it gives CASSQASGMNYEQYF.

The chain couples TRBV12-5 to TRBJ2-5, with 9 bases aligning to TRBD1. Trimming removed 1 base from V and 5 bases from J; junction bases left unmatched: 11. The CDR3 runs to 17 residues. Germline V gives CDR1 LGHNT, CDR2 FRNRAP. The CDR3 nucleotides read TGTGCTAGTGGTTTGGCAAGCTTACAGGGGGCGCGGGAGACCCAGTACTTC. Its translation: CASGLASLQGARETQYF.

This chain connects TRBV6-1 to TRBJ2-1; tentative D call: TRBD1 (6 bases). CDR3 length: 17 amino acids. Germline-derived CDR1 and CDR2 are MNHNS and SASEGT. Deletions cut 4 bases from V and 6 bases from J, with 22 bases between. The CDR3 DNA reads TGTGCCAGCAGTGCCTTCTGGACAGAAACTTTTCCCAATGAGCAGTTCTTC. This translates into CASSAFWTETFPNEQFF.

This chain joins TRBV19 and TRBJ2-1; D may be TRBD2 (6 bases). V was cut by 1 base and J by 3 bases, with 13 bases left in between. Germline CDR1 is LNHDA and CDR2 is SQIVND (reference sequence). There are 16 residues in the CDR3. The CDR3 nucleotides read TGTGCCAGTAGTATAGGGCTAGCGCCAAACTACAATGAGCAGTTCTTC. Its translation is CASSIGLAPNYNEQFF. The full variable domain, rest sourced from reference TRBV19 and TRBJ2-1, is DGGITQSPKYLFRKEGQNVTLSCEQNLNHDAMYWYRQDPGQGLRLIYYSQIVNDFQKGDIAEGYSVSREKKESFPLTVTSAQKNPTAFYLCASSIGLAPNYNEQFFGPGTRLTVL.

This chain connects TRBV7-6 to TRBJ2-5; D is perhaps TRBD1 (6 bases). CDR1 and CDR2 from the germline V gene are SGHVS and FNYEAQ. This CDR3 spans 15 amino acids. Deletions cut 2 bases from V and 1 base from J, with 11 bases between. The CDR3 coding sequence is TGTGCCAGCAGCTTACGGACAGCGATCCAAGAGACCCAGTACTTC. This translates into CASSLRTAIQETQYF.

The chain joins TRBV5-8 to TRBJ2-7; 12 bases map to TRBD1. Unmatched junction bases numbered 5, after V lost 2 bases and J lost 2 bases. The germline V gene has CDR1 SGHTS and CDR2 YDEGEE. This CDR3 has 16 residues. CDR3 region: CASSFSGTGGAYEQYF. The CDR3 DNA sequence: TGTGCCAGCAGCTTTTCCGGGACAGGGGGCGCCTACGAGCAGTACTTC.

Comment on this clone: The junction departs from germline at one end; a sequencing error may be responsible. V gene TRBV5-4 combines with J gene TRBJ1-1, with 7 bases lining up with TRBD1. The CDR3 is 14 amino acids. CDR1 SGHNT and CDR2 YYREEE come from the germline V gene (reference sequence). The DNA of the CDR3 is TGTGCCAGCACCTTGGGACAGACGAACACTGAAGCTTTCTTT. Residues: CASTLGQTNTEAFF.

The chain uses TRBV6-6 and TRBJ1-1; no clear D gene. The length of the CDR3 is 13 residues. Trimming took 9 bases from V and 2 from J, leaving 13 bases between them. Germline CDR1 reads MNHNY; CDR2 reads SVGAGI (reference sequence). The CDR3 DNA reads TGTGCCAGTGGAACTCAGGTCAACACTGAAGCTTTCTTT. Amino acids: CASGTQVNTEAFF.

This rearrangement joins TRBV28 to TRBJ2-1, with 10 bases matching TRBD2. Germline CDR1 MDHEN, CDR2 SYDVKM. CDR3 size: 16 residues. With V trimmed by 5 bases and J by 5 bases, 9 bases remained unmatched. The CDR3 sequence: CASSALGLALNNEQFF. As DNA, the CDR3 is TGTGCCAGCAGTGCCTTGGGACTAGCGCTCAACAATGAGCAGTTCTTC.

The chain links TRBV2 to TRBJ2-6; D may be TRBD1 (5 bases). The germline CDR1 and CDR2 sequences are SNHLY and FYNNEI. The CDR3 loop spans 15 amino acids. The V end lost 0 bases, the J end lost 4 bases, and 7 bases lay between the germline ends. The CDR3 DNA is TGTGCCAGCAGTGAAGCAGGGGTAGGGGCCAACGTCCTGACTTTC. It encodes CASSEAGVGANVLTF. The full variable domain, its missing parts supplied by reference TRBV2 and TRBJ2-6, is EPEVTQTPSHQVTQMGQEVILRCVPISNHLYFYWYRQILGQKVEFLVSFYNNEISEKSEIFDDQFSVERPDGSNFTLKIRSTKLEDSAMYFCASSEAGVGANVLTFGAGSRLTVL.

This chain joins TRBV5-1 and TRBJ1-1, with 12 bases matching TRBD1. The CDR3 sequence is 18 residues long. V shed 3 bases and J 6 bases; nucleotides not matched to a gene: 15. CDR1 is SGHRS, CDR2 YFSETQ, per germline. The CDR3: CASSSGPGQGADRPEAFF. The CDR3 DNA follows: TGCGCCAGCAGCTCGGGCCCGGGACAGGGGGCGGATCGTCCTGAAGCTTTCTTT. The variable domain in full, completed from reference TRBV5-1 and TRBJ1-1, reads KAGVTQTPRYLIKTRGQQVTLSCSPISGHRSVSWYQQTPGQGLQFLFEYFSETQRNKGNFPGRFSGRQFSNSRSEMNVSTLELGDSALYLCASSSGPGQGADRPEAFFGQGTRLTVV.

This sequence joins TRBV11-2 and TRBJ1-3; 9 positions agree with TRBD1. V shed 3 bases and J 2 bases; nucleotides not matched to a gene: 2. Germline CDR1 is SGHAT and CDR2 is FQNNGV. This CDR3 is built from 15 residues. The CDR3 region has the DNA TGTGCCAGCAGCTTTAGACAGGGGGCTGGAAACACCATATATTTT. Amino acids: CASSFRQGAGNTIYF.

The chain recombines TRBV30 with TRBJ1-2; 7 nucleotides line up with TRBD1. V shed 5 bases, J shed 4 bases, and the junction held 10 bases outside the gene matches. Germline-derived CDR1 and CDR2 are GTSNPN and SVGIG (reference sequence). The CDR3 is made up of 14 amino acids. CDR3 amino acids: CAWGDSTSSYGYTF. CDR3 nucleotides: TGTGCCTGGGGGGACAGCACCAGCTCCTATGGCTACACCTTC. Based on the CDR3 plus reference TRBV30 and TRBJ1-2, the full variable domain is SQTIHQWPATLVQPVGSPLSLECTVEGTSNPNLYWYRQAAGRGLQLLFYSVGIGQISSEVPQNLSASRPQDRQFILSSKKLLLSDSGFYLCAWGDSTSSYGYTFGSGTRLTVV.